This entry lists 2 T cell receptor beta chains sequenced from one sample in a study of OX40 agonist ivuxolimab in advanced cancers. Sequencing was performed with immunoSEQ multiplex PCR; in TCRdb, only in-frame clones are kept and a portion is missing. The data hold about 53,000 clones, with 70% to 90% observed a single time. The sequencing used CD4+ or CD8+ T cells sorted from blood, collected in a trial of the OX40 agonist ivuxolimab. Receptors were obtained from an adult with an advanced solid tumor such as melanoma, head and neck, liver or kidney cancer.

The CDR3 nucleotides are TGTGCCAGCACCCCCGGGACTGAAGCTTTCTTT. It encodes CASTPGTEAFF. This rearrangement joins TRBV28 to TRBJ1-1; no clear D. In germline, CDR1 is MDHEN, CDR2 SYDVKM. The CDR3 is 11 residues long. V shed 7 bases and J shed 5 bases, with 8 bases lying between them.

The chain's CDR3 is CASSLTSRTDTQYF. The CDR3 DNA follows: TGCGCCAGCAGCTTGACCAGCCGCACAGATACGCAGTATTTT. The chain is built from TRBV5-1 and TRBJ2-3; D uncertain. The CDR3 loop spans 14 amino acids. Trimming removed 1 base from V and 1 base from J, with 7 bases in between. Germline V lookup: CDR1 SGHRS, CDR2 YFSETQ.